This T cell receptor beta chain was captured by sequencing in a study of Ad26.COV2.S vaccination and SARS-CoV-2 variants. Turning to the study itself: COV1001, an Ad26.COV2.S trial, supplied this vaccine-arm donor.

Treatment denoted: approximately 18 received Ad26.COV2.S at low or high dose, single or two shots; five or six received placebo; per-sample allocation not given. At day 63 after the first vaccine or placebo injection, samples were drawn. The vaccine antigen was prefusion-stabilized Wuhan SARS-CoV-2 spike. Repertoires were generated with immunoSEQ multiplex PCR, while TCRdb's copy carries only in-frame clones and drops some. This sample carries 430,000 or so clones, 80% to 90% of them seen once, and the ten largest clones take around 2.6%. About this clone: Other DNA sequences within the sample encode an identical CDR3.

This TCR was recovered from a person aged 18-65 years who received the Ad26.COV2.S COVID-19 vaccine or a placebo. Material: peripheral blood, obtained in a trial of Ad26.COV2.S vaccine versus placebo.

CDR3 loop: CASSLERGTEAFF. Written as DNA, the CDR3 is TGTGCCAGCAGCTTAGAAAGGGGGACTGAAGCTTTCTTT. The chain is built from TRBV7-9 and TRBJ1-1; tentatively, D is TRBD1 (6 bases). Germline CDR1 and CDR2: SEHNR and FQNEAQ (reference sequence). This CDR3 is built from 13 residues. The V end was cut by 1 base, the J end by 5 bases, with 8 bases between. Full variable domain (outside the CDR3, taken from reference TRBV7-9 and TRBJ1-1): DTGVSQNPRHKITKRGQNVTFRCDPISEHNRLYWYRQTLGQGPEFLTYFQNEAQLEKSRLLSDRFSAERPKGSFSTLEIQRTEQGDSAMYLCASSLERGTEAFFGQGTRLTVV.